Each of the 2 T cell receptor beta chains below was sequenced from the same sample in a study of T cells in narcolepsy. Produced via immunoSEQ multiplex PCR; TCRdb's table is partial and in-frame only. In the table there are 25,000 to 35,000 clones, 75% to 90% of which are singletons. The sequencing input was memory (CD45RA-) CD4+ T cells from blood. Receptors originate from a human donor in good health.

This clone has just a few counts. The genes are TRBV6-1 and TRBJ1-3, with a tentative D call TRBD1 (5 bases). The CDR3 is 15 residues long. Trimming left V 11 bases short and J 2 bases short, with 19 bases between. From germline, CDR1 is MNHNS and CDR2 SASEGT. The CDR3 reads CAGAGGGPTGNTIYF. The CDR3, as DNA: TGTGCCGGGGCGGGGGGAGGCCCCACTGGAAACACCATATATTTT.

For the CDR3, the DNA is TGTGCCAGTAGTCCTACGCGGGACACCCTGAACACTGAAGCTTTCTTT. As protein: CASSPTRDTLNTEAFF. This rearrangement joins TRBV19 to TRBJ1-1; tentative D call: TRBD1 (6 bases). Trimming cost V 5 bases and J 0 bases, with 16 bases left between them. Germline CDR1 LNHDA, CDR2 SQIVND (reference sequence). The CDR3 totals 16 residues. Supplemented by reference TRBV19 and TRBJ1-1, the full variable domain reads DGGITQSPKYLFRKEGQNVTLSCEQNLNHDAMYWYRQDPGQGLRLIYYSQIVNDFQKGDIAEGYSVSREKKESFPLTVTSAQKNPTAFYLCASSPTRDTLNTEAFFGQGTRLTVV.